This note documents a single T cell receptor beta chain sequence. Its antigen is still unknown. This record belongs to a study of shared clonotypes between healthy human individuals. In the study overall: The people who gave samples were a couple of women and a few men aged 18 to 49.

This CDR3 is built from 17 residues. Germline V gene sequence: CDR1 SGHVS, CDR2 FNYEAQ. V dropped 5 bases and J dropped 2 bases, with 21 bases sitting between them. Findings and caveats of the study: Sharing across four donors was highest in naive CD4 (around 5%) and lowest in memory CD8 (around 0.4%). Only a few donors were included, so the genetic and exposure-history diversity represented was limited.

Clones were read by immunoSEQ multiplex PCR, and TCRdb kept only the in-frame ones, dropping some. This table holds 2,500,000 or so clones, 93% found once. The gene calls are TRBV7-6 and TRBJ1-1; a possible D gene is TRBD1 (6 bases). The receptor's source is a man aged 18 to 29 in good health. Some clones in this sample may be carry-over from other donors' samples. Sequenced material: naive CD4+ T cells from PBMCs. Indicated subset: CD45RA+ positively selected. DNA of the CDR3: TGTGCCAGCAGCCCCCCCCTATCGACAGGACTTAACACTGAAGCTTTCTTT. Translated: CASSPPLSTGLNTEAFF.